The 6 T cell receptor beta chains reported below all come from one sample, sequenced in a study of blood T cell repertoires in COVID-19. Assay: immunoSEQ multiplex PCR; the TCRdb copy retains only in-frame clones and omits some. Here the sample spans a few hundred thousand clones, roughly nine tenths being singletons. The sample taken for sequencing was PBMCs or T cells enriched from blood (not recorded which). All receptors derive from a woman aged 50 to 60 in a cohort exposed to, infected with or recovered from COVID-19 (not recorded which).

V is TRBV25-1 and J is TRBJ1-5; 7 nucleotides align to TRBD1. This CDR3 is built from 14 residues. Germline V lookup: CDR1 MGHDK, CDR2 SYGVNS. V lost 6 bases and J lost 4; bases outside the gene matches: 6. DNA of the CDR3: TGTGCCAGCAGGCCGCAGGGACAGAATCAGCCCCAGCATTTT. Translating it yields CASRPQGQNQPQHF.

V is TRBV7-2 and J is TRBJ2-3, with D hard to call. The CDR3 extends over 16 amino acids. V shed 4 bases and J shed 2 bases, with 16 bases lying between them. Germline CDR1 SGHTA, CDR2 FQGNSA. DNA for the CDR3: TGTGCCAGCAGCTCACCAATGACACCCTCCACAGATACGCAGTATTTT. This translates into CASSSPMTPSTDTQYF.

The chain employs TRBV7-8 and TRBJ2-1; D gene uncertain. In germline, CDR1 is SGHVS, CDR2 FQNEAQ. Trimming took 5 bases from V and 7 from J, leaving 15 bases between them. This CDR3 is built from 14 residues. CDR3 protein: CASSLPTLGNEQFF. The CDR3 DNA is TGTGCCAGCAGCCTGCCCACCCTCGGGAATGAGCAGTTCTTC.

The chain couples TRBV4-2 to TRBJ1-4, with D perhaps TRBD1 (5 bases). CDR1 and CDR2 from the germline V gene are LGHNA and YNFKEQ. This CDR3 is 14 amino acids long. V dropped 8 bases and J dropped 8 bases, with 18 bases sitting between them. The CDR3 DNA follows: TGTGCCAGCTCTAAGGGGCTCGTGGGAGAAAAACTGTTTTTT. This gives the protein CASSKGLVGEKLFF.

The rearrangement links TRBV12-3 or TRBV12-4 to TRBJ1-1, with unresolved D. Trimming shortened V by 7 bases and J by 13 bases, and 22 bases separated the two germline ends. CDR3 length: 13 residues. CDR3 protein: CASTPTRQYSSFF. The CDR3 DNA is TGTGCCAGCACACCAACTAGGCAGTACTCGAGTTTCTTT.

The genes are TRBV28 and TRBJ2-2; 13 bases map to TRBD2. Losses at the gene ends were 6 bases for V and 6 bases for J; bases not matched to a gene: 4. The CDR3 runs 15 residues. CDR1 and CDR2 from the germline V gene are MDHEN and SYDVKM. This CDR3 is CASRRGLAGAGELFF. The CDR3 nucleotides read TGTGCCAGCAGACGTGGACTAGCGGGGGCCGGGGAGCTGTTTTTT. Filled out from reference TRBV28 and TRBJ2-2, the complete variable domain reads DVKVTQSSRYLVKRTGEKVFLECVQDMDHENMFWYRQDPGLGLRLIYFSYDVKMKEKGDIPEGYSVSREKKERFSLILESASTNQTSMYLCASRRGLAGAGELFFGEGSRLTVL.